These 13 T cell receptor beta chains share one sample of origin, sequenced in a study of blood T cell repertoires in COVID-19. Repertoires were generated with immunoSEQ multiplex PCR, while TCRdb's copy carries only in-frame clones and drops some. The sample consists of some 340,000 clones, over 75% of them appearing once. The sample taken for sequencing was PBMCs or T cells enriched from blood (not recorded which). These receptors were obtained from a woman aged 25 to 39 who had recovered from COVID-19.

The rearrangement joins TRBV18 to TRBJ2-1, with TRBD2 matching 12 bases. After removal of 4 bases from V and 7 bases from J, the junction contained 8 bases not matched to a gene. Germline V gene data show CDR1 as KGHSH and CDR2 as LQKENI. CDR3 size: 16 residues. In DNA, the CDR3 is TGTGCCAGCTCACTCTCAACTAGCGGGGGGCGAAATGAGCAGTTCTTC. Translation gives CASSLSTSGGRNEQFF.

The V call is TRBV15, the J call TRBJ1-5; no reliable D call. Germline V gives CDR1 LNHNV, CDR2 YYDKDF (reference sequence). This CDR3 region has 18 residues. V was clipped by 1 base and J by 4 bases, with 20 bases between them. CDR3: CATSRGFVAGLANQPQHF. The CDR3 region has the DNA TGTGCCACCAGCAGAGGATTCGTGGCGGGTCTCGCAAATCAGCCCCAGCATTTT.

CDR3 bases: TGTGCCAGCAGCCCTAGGCGAGGGGCCAGGGGGAATGAGCAGTTCTTC. Translated, it gives CASSPRRGARGNEQFF. The rearrangement links TRBV7-3 to TRBJ2-1; 7 nucleotides line up with TRBD1. J was trimmed by 7 bases and V by 5 bases; bases with no gene match: 14. CDR1 and CDR2 (germline): SGHTA, FQGTGA. CDR3 length: 16 amino acids. Full variable domain (missing parts from reference TRBV7-3 and TRBJ2-1): GAGVSQTPSNKVTEKGKYVELRCDPISGHTALYWYRQSLGQGPEFLIYFQGTGAADDSGLPNDRFFAVRPEGSVSTLKIQRTERGDSAVYLCASSPRRGARGNEQFFGPGTRLTVL.

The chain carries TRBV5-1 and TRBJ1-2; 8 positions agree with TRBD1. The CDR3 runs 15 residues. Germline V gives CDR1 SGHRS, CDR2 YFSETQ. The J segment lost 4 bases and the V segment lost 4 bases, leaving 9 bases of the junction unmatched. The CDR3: CASSTGDRTFYGYTF. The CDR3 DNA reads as TGCGCCAGCAGCACCGGGGACAGGACTTTCTATGGCTACACCTTC.

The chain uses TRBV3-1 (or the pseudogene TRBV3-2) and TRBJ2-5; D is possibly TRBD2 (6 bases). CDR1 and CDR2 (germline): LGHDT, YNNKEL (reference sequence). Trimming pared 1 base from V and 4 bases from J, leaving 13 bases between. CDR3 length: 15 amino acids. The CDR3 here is CASSQVITSRETQYF. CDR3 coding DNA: TGTGCCAGCAGCCAAGTTATAACTAGCCGAGAGACCCAGTACTTC.

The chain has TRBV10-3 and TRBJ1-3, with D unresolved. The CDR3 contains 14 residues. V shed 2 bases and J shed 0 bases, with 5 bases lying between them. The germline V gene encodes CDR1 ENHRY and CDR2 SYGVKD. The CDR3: CAISEPSSGNTIYF. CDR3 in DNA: TGTGCCATCAGTGAGCCCAGCTCTGGAAACACCATATATTTT.

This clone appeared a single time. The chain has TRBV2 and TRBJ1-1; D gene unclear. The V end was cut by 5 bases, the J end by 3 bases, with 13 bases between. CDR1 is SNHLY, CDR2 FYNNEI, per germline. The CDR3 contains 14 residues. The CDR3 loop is CASSLSPFYTEAFF. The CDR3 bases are TGTGCCAGCAGTCTAAGTCCCTTTTACACTGAAGCTTTCTTT. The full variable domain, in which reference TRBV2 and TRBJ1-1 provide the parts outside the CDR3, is EPEVTQTPSHQVTQMGQEVILRCVPISNHLYFYWYRQILGQKVEFLVSFYNNEISEKSEIFDDQFSVERPDGSNFTLKIRSTKLEDSAMYFCASSLSPFYTEAFFGQGTRLTVV.

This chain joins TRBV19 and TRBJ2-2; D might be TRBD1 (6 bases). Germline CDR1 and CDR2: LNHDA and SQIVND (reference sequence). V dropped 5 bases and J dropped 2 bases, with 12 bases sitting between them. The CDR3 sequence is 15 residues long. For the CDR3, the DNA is TGTGCCAGTAGTCCGCGGACAGCTAACACCGGGGAGCTGTTTTTT. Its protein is CASSPRTANTGELFF.

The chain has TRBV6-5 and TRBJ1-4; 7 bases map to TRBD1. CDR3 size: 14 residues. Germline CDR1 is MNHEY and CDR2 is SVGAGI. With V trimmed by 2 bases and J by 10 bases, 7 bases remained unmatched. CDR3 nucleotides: TGTGCCAGCAGTTACGACAGGGTGATGGGAAAACTGTTTTTT. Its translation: CASSYDRVMGKLFF.

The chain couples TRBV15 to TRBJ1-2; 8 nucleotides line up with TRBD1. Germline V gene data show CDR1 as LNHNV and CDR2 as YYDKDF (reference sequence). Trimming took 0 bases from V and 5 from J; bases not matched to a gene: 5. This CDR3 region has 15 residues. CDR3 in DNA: TGTGCCACCAGCAGAGATCAGGACAGGGAGTATGGCTACACCTTC. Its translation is CATSRDQDREYGYTF.

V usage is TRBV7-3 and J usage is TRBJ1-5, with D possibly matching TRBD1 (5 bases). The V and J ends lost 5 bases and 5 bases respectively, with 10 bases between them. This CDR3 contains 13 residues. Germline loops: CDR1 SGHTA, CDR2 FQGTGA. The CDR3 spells CASSPSGDQPQHF. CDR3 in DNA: TGTGCCAGCAGCCCCTCGGGGGATCAGCCCCAGCATTTT.

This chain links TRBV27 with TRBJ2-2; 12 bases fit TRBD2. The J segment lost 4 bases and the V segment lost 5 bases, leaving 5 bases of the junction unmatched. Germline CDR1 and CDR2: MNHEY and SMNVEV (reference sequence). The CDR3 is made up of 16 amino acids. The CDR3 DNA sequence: TGTGCCAGCAGTCCCCCTAGCGGGGGGGTCACCGGGGAGCTGTTTTTT. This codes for CASSPPSGGVTGELFF.

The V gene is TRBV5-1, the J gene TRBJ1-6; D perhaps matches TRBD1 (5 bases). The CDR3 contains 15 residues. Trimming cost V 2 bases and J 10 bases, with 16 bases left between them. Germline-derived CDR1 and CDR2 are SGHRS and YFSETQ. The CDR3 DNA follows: TGCGCCAGCAGCTTAACAGAAGACGGGGGGTCACCCCTCCACTTT. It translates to CASSLTEDGGSPLHF.